The TCR beta chain described here comes from a study of shared clonotypes between healthy human individuals. Some clones are missing from TCRdb's copy, which holds only in-frame ones; the method was immunoSEQ multiplex PCR. The table includes 2 million to 2.5 million clones, 92% detected once. The length of the CDR3 is 16 residues. V shed 4 bases, J shed 11 bases, and the junction held 17 bases outside the gene matches. Germline loops: CDR1 MDHEN, CDR2 SYDVKM. This clonotype was obtained from a young man in good health. Some clones in this sample may be carry-over from other donors' samples. The sequencing sample was made of naive CD4+ T cells from PBMCs. The subset is: CD45RA+ positively selected. The gene calls are TRBV28 and TRBJ2-5, with TRBD2 matching over 9 bases. The CDR3 is CASSSIGGGRASEQYF. The CDR3 nucleotides are TGTGCCAGCAGTTCCATCGGGGGCGGGAGGGCGTCTGAGCAGTACTTC.